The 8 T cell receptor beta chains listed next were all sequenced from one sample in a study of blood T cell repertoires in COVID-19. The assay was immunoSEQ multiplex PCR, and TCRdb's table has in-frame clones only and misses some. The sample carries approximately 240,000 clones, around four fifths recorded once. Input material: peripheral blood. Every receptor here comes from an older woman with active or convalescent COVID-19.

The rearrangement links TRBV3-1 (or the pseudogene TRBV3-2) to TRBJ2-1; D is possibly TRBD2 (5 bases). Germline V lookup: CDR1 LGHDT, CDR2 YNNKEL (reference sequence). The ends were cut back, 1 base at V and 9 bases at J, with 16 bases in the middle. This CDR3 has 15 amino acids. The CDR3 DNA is TGTGCCAGCAGCCAAGGCCAGAAGCGGCTCGGTGAGCAGTTCTTC. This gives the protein CASSQGQKRLGEQFF.

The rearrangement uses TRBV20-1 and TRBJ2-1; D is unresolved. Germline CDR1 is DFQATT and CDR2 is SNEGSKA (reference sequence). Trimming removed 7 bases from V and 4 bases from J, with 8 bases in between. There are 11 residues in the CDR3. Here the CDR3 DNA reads TGCAGTGTTGAGCGATACAATGAGCAGTTCTTC. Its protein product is CSVERYNEQFF.

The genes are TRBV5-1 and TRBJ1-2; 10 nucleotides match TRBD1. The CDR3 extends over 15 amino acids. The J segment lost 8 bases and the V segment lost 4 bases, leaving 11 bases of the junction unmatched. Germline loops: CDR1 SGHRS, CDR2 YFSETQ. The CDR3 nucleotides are TGCGCCAGCAGCCCCGGGACAGGGGCACCATTCGGCTACACCTTC. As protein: CASSPGTGAPFGYTF.

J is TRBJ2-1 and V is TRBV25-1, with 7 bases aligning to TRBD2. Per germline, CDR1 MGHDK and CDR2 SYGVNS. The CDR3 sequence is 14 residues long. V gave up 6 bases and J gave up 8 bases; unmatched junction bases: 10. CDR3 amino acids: CASRGPGTMDEQFF. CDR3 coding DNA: TGTGCCAGCAGGGGCCCCGGGACTATGGATGAGCAGTTCTTC.

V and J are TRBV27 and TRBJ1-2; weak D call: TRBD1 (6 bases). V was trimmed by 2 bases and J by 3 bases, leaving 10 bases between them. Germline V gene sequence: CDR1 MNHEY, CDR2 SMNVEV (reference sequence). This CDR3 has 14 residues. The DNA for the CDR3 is TGTGCCAGCAGTTTAGGGGGCAGCTACTATGGCTACACCTTC. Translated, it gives CASSLGGSYYGYTF.

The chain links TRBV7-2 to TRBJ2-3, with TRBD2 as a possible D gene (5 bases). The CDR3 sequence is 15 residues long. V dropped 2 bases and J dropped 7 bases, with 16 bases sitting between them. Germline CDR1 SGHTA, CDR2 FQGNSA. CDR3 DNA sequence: TGTGCCAGCAGCTTAAATCTTGGGCCCGGGAATACGCAGTATTTT. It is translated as CASSLNLGPGNTQYF.

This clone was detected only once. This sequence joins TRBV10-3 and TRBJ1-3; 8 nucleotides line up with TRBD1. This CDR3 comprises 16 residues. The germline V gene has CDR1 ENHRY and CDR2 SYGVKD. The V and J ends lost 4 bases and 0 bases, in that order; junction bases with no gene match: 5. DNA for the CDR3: TGTGCCATCAGTGGGGGACAGGTGACCTCTGGAAACACCATATATTTT. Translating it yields CAISGGQVTSGNTIYF.

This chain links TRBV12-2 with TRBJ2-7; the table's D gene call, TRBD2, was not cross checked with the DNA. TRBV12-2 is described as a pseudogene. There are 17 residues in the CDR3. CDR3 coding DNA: TGTGCAAGTCGCTCCAAGCCGAGACTAGCGGAAGCCTACGAGCAGTACTTC. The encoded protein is CASRSKPRLAEAYEQYF.